The subject of this entry is one TCR beta chain. This clone was seen a single time. Its antigen remains unidentified. The record has no base qualities; no much larger clone is one base away. The same CDR3 is also encoded by other DNA sequences in this sample. Using the deep immunoSEQ assay, multiplex PCR amplified TCR CDR3 regions from genomic DNA. Genomic DNA extracted from each cell subset was distributed evenly over all wells of several immunoSEQ 96-well plates, and each plate served as one replicate. For sorted subsets, each replicate PCR was loaded with roughly 190 ng genomic DNA, equivalent to 25,000 to 35,000 T cell genomes. Purified libraries were quantified with a Qubit 3.0 fluorometer, sized on a Bioanalyzer 2100, and re-quantified with the KAPA Library Quantification kit. Every immunoSEQ 96-well plate was sequenced on a dedicated single-read 150-cycle Illumina NextSeq 550 flow cell. On the authors' methods: Because the immunoSEQ output held only junctional sequences and lacked quality scores, the filtering could not match the filtering applied to full-length reads. To assign V/J genes and CDR3, sequences were annotated against IMGT germline references using PyIR, a Python wrapper for IgBLAST v1.9. Reads were removed for weak V/J assignments (E-value above 1e-6), missing CDR3, stop codons, out-of-frame junctions, or ambiguous translated residues. V3J clonotypes were defined as sequences sharing an identical inferred V gene, J gene, and CDR3 amino acid sequence. To compute the percentage overlap between repertoires, the number of shared unique clonotypes was divided by the size of the smaller repertoire. Three approaches were used to assess repertoire richness: RTK rarefaction, the Chao1 estimator, and Recon v2.1 estimates of unobserved clonotypes. OLGA was used to compute generation probabilities for all TCRbeta clonotypes that the gDNA method yielded from a few donors. In its TCRdb copy, this immuneACCESS table keeps in-frame sequences only and misses some clones. Where compared with another copy, unresolved V genes explain less than half of these, and the others have no known cause. D and trimming come from the DNA, and the V and J calls and clone size come from that table. This sample gives over 2 million clones in total; over 85% of them show up just once. Clones ranked in the top ten supply 0.9% to 1.4% of the sample.

CD8 naive samples consisted of CD45RO-negative cells that were positively selected for CCR7, yielding a CD45RA+CCR7+ population without TemRA cells. The donors were healthy, HIV-negative adults with no recently reported acute infections or vaccinations. Only Caucasian adults living in Nashville, Tennessee, USA were represented among the donors. Blood was collected by leukapheresis, and PBMCs were isolated by Ficoll-Histopaque density gradient centrifugation and then cryopreserved in liquid nitrogen vapor phase. Analytical flow cytometry was used to check the purity and quantity of each magnetically sorted T cell population. From each sorted fraction, genomic DNA was isolated and quantified by UV absorbance on a Nanodrop 2000c. The sample comes from a study of shared clonotypes between healthy human individuals (TCRdb year 2020). Broadly, across the study: The cohort included three men and a couple of women between 18 and 49 years of age. For each donor, CD4 naive and CD4 memory were each run on three plates, CD8 naive on two plates, and CD8 memory on one plate. To estimate repertoire size and how much clonotype sharing occurs between individuals, the study deeply sequenced the blood TCR repertoires of several healthy adults. To increase sequencing depth and limit assay-specific biases, different laboratories used diverse techniques to prepare libraries and sequence TCR repertoires. Per donor, leukapheresis produced somewhere between about 0.85 and 8.9 billion PBMCs. What the research found in general, with its limitations: Even with the large sequencing depth, rarefaction of the sorted-subset datasets indicated that sequencing was incomplete. Only blood was sampled, and tissue TCR repertoires likely differ from those in blood. Larger estimated clonotype richness was generally found for naive subsets than for memory subsets. Based on pairwise subsampling, the degree of clonotype sharing among donors was expected to be affected by sequencing depth. Because the study included only a small number of donors, the genetic and exposure-history diversity represented was limited. Compared with non-shared clonotypes, the clonotypes found in all four sorted-subset donors had higher generation probabilities. When a handful of donors were compared, the shared fraction of clonotypes was around 5.1% for naive CD4, 3.5% to 4% for naive CD8, roughly 2.5% for memory CD4, and approximately 0.4% for memory CD8.

This receptor was obtained from a man aged 18-30 years in good health. Sequenced: naive CD8+ T cells sorted from blood. This specimen's cell subset or site label, per the study, means: CD45RA+CCR7+.

The CDR3 protein sequence reads: CASSLGLAGGPQETQYF. Read as DNA, the sequence is TGTGCCAGCAGCTTAGGACTAGCGGGGGGCCCGCAAGAGACCCAGTACTTC. The sequence links TRBV7-9 to TRBJ2-5; 13 central bases correspond to TRBD2. The CDR3 runs 17 residues from the cysteine to the phenylalanine. The entry retains the CDR3 DNA only, 51 bases that are in frame from base 1. CDR1 and CDR2, looked up from the germline V gene (reference sequence), are SEHNR and FQNEAQ. The junction shows trimming of 1 base on V and 2 bases on J, and the gene matches do not reach 4 bases of it.